One sample yielded the 9 T cell receptor beta chains listed below, sequenced in a study of blood T cell repertoires in COVID-19. Profiling relied on immunoSEQ multiplex PCR, and the TCRdb table lists in-frame clones only, not all of them. The sample records around 150,000 clones, 87% being singletons. Sequencing was done on a sample of peripheral blood. These receptors were obtained from a woman aged 55-70 years with active or convalescent COVID-19.

The chain is built from TRBV18 and TRBJ1-1; TRBD1 matches 7 bases. Unmatched junction bases numbered 9, after V lost 5 bases and J lost 3 bases. The germline CDR1 and CDR2 sequences are KGHSH and LQKENI. The length of the CDR3 is 15 residues. Here the CDR3 reads CASSTTGDGDTEAFF. For the CDR3, the DNA is TGTGCCAGCTCAACCACAGGGGACGGGGACACTGAAGCTTTCTTT. The complete variable domain, with remaining parts taken from reference TRBV18 and TRBJ1-1, reads NAGVMQNPRHLVRRRGQEARLRCSPMKGHSHVYWYRQLPEEGLKFMVYLQKENIIDESGMPKERFSAEFPKEGPSILRIQQVVRGDSAAYFCASSTTGDGDTEAFFGQGTRLTVV.

The V call is TRBV30, the J call TRBJ2-5, with TRBD2 identical over 9 bases. Germline CDR1 GTSNPN, CDR2 SVGIG (reference sequence). Trimming took 3 bases from V and 10 from J; bases not matched to a gene: 9. The CDR3 runs to 13 residues. The chain's CDR3 is CAWSRRGGGDQYF. CDR3 bases: TGTGCCTGGAGCCGGCGGGGGGGAGGTGACCAGTACTTC. Full variable domain (missing parts from reference TRBV30 and TRBJ2-5): SQTIHQWPATLVQPVGSPLSLECTVEGTSNPNLYWYRQAAGRGLQLLFYSVGIGQISSEVPQNLSASRPQDRQFILSSKKLLLSDSGFYLCAWSRRGGGDQYFGPGTRLLVL.

The chain combines TRBV7-2 with TRBJ2-1; 10 bases fit TRBD1. The CDR3 is 13 residues long. Germline V lookup: CDR1 SGHTA, CDR2 FQGNSA. Trimming took 6 bases from V and 13 from J; bases not matched to a gene: 9. CDR3 in DNA: TGTGCCAGCAGTCCTGACAGGGGGCGCAACCAGTTCTTC. Translation gives CASSPDRGRNQFF.

The genes are TRBV5-1 and TRBJ2-3; 7 bases agree with TRBD2. The CDR3 is 16 amino acids. Losses at the gene ends were 4 bases for V and 0 bases for J; bases not matched to a gene: 8. CDR1 and CDR2 (germline): SGHRS, YFSETQ. For the CDR3, the DNA is TGCGCCAGCAGCCTGCTTTTGCGGGGGAGCACAGATACGCAGTATTTT. Translation gives CASSLLLRGSTDTQYF. The full variable domain, its missing parts supplied by reference TRBV5-1 and TRBJ2-3, is KAGVTQTPRYLIKTRGQQVTLSCSPISGHRSVSWYQQTPGQGLQFLFEYFSETQRNKGNFPGRFSGRQFSNSRSEMNVSTLELGDSALYLCASSLLLRGSTDTQYFGPGTRLTVL.

The V gene is TRBV10-3, the J gene TRBJ1-1; TRBD1 matches at 9 bases. Looked up from germline, CDR1 is ENHRY and CDR2 is SYGVKD. The CDR3 consists of 15 residues. With V trimmed by 3 bases and J by 12 bases, 14 bases remained unmatched. The DNA of the CDR3 is TGTGCCATCAGTGACGTGGAAACAGGGGGCGGGTCGCCTTTCTTT. This encodes CAISDVETGGGSPFF.

The chain combines TRBV6-2 or TRBV6-3 with TRBJ1-5; D not resolved. This CDR3 contains 15 residues. V shed 2 bases and J shed 7 bases, with 15 bases lying between them. Germline V gene sequence: CDR1 MNHEY, CDR2 SVGEGT. In DNA, the CDR3 is TGTGCCAGCAGTTACACCGGAGAGGGCAGCCAGCCCCAGCATTTT. Its protein product is CASSYTGEGSQPQHF.

The chain uses TRBV18 and TRBJ2-1, with a weak D call TRBD1 (5 bases). Trimming left V 4 bases short and J 2 bases short, with 9 bases between. The CDR3 spans 14 residues. Germline assignment: CDR1 KGHSH and CDR2 LQKENI. This CDR3 reads CASSLRQTYNEQFF. Written as DNA, the CDR3 is TGTGCCAGCTCACTCAGACAGACCTACAATGAGCAGTTCTTC.

This clone was detected a few times. V gene TRBV7-9 combines with J gene TRBJ1-2; 7 bases map to TRBD1. J was trimmed by 6 bases and V by 1 base; bases with no gene match: 8. Germline V gives CDR1 SEHNR, CDR2 FQNEAQ (reference sequence). This CDR3 has 15 residues. CDR3 sequence: CASSLVAGGYDGYTF. CDR3 nucleotide sequence: TGTGCCAGCAGCTTAGTTGCAGGGGGATATGATGGCTACACCTTC.

This clone was recorded only once. The V and J genes are TRBV19 and TRBJ1-1, with 7 bases that match TRBD1. J gave up 5 bases and V 4 bases, and 10 bases lay outside the gene matches. The CDR3 totals 15 residues. Germline V gene lookup returns CDR1 LNHDA and CDR2 SQIVND (reference sequence). CDR3 amino acids: CASSTGTAKSTEAFF. CDR3 DNA: TGTGCCAGTAGTACCGGGACAGCCAAGAGTACTGAAGCTTTCTTT.